This TCR beta chain was sequenced for a study of cytomegalovirus exposure and HLA in healthy donors. With regard to this clone: Antigen unknown.

Study-wide points: The productive fraction for most TCR beta V segments was about 87% or about 30% in an earlier analysis. Some TCR beta chains (164 of them) were listed as cytomegalovirus-associated.

Germline CDR1 and CDR2: SGHRS and YFSETQ. The CDR3 totals 16 residues. The V and J ends lost 4 bases and 1 base, in that order; junction bases with no gene match: 6. PCR used 60 Vbeta primers and 13 Jbeta primers. Using immunoSEQ multiplex PCR, the repertoire was profiled, and TCRdb retains in-frame clones only, with some absent. The profile shows around 190,000 clones, more than 70% of them singletons. The chain employs TRBV5-1 and TRBJ2-5; 11 nucleotides align to TRBD2. The source of this sequence is a man aged 25 to 40 in good health and CMV-seropositive. Sequenced material: PBMCs. This CDR3 reads CASSPSGGPVQETQYF. The CDR3 DNA sequence: TGCGCCAGCAGCCCTAGCGGGGGGCCTGTCCAAGAGACCCAGTACTTC.